This T cell receptor (beta chain) stems from a study of circulating and synovial CD4+ cells in juvenile arthritis. The study, taken as a whole, reports: The pathogenic-like versus bulk T cell difference escaped Vbeta family analysis. Compared with bulk blood, circulating pathogenic-like lymphocytes shared substantially more CDR3 sequences with synovial T cells.

Using immunoSEQ multiplex PCR, the repertoire was profiled, and TCRdb retains in-frame clones only, with some absent. The table lists about 34,000 clones, about 95% of them singletons. On this clone: Its antigen is unidentified.

Per germline, CDR1 MDHEN and CDR2 SYDVKM. The trim removed 7 bases at V and 5 bases at J, leaving 8 bases unmatched. CDR3 length: 14 residues. The sequence was collected from a human donor with juvenile idiopathic arthritis. The material sequenced was CD4+ T cells from blood. The chain couples TRBV28 to TRBJ2-7, with 10 bases that match TRBD1. The CDR3, as DNA: TGTGCCAGCATCCAGACAGGGGGCAGACACGAGCAGTACTTC. It encodes CASIQTGGRHEQYF.